Below, 21 T cell receptor beta chains from the same sample are listed, as sequenced in a study of CD8 T cells in Susac syndrome (dated by TCRdb to between 2018 and 2021). The library came from the immunoSEQ multiplex PCR assay. RNA was extracted with the RNeasy kit and about 0.5 to 1 ug was reverse transcribed using random hexamers. The public sequencing data were trimmed at Q25 with fastp and processed into clonotypes with MiXCR by TCRdb, which kept only in-frame beta chains. Identical CDR3 proteins give one entry, which carries the most common genes and DNA. The sample data list fewer than 80,000 distinct CDR3 sequences, and approximately 95% of these were observed just once. Jointly, the top ten make up about 0.22% of the sample. The specimen was CD8+ T cells from PBMCs. The receptors stem from a human donor in good health.

This clonotype was observed a few times. V is TRBV6-6 and J is TRBJ2-7; D ambiguous. Per germline, CDR1 MNHNY and CDR2 SVGAGI (reference sequence). V dropped 5 bases and J dropped 3 bases, with 5 bases sitting between them. The CDR3 runs to 11 residues. The CDR3 region has the DNA TGTGCCAGCAGTGCGGTCTACGAGCAGTACTTC. Protein: CASSAVYEQYF.

The V and J genes are TRBV4-3 and TRBJ1-6; TRBD1 might be the D (6 bases). The CDR3 is 15 amino acids. V was trimmed by 1 base and J by 8 bases, leaving 12 bases between them. Germline CDR1 reads LGHNA; CDR2 reads YSLEER. The CDR3 sequence: CASSQARSGDSPLHF. CDR3 DNA: TGCGCCAGCAGCCAAGCGCGGTCAGGGGATTCACCCCTCCACTTT.

The V gene is TRBV11-2, the J gene TRBJ2-7; TRBD1 aligns across 10 bases. This CDR3 is built from 15 residues. Germline V gives CDR1 SGHAT, CDR2 FQNNGV. The DNA of the CDR3 is TGTGCCAGCAGCCTAGAGGGGACAGGGGTCTACGAGCAGTACGTC. Translation gives CASSLEGTGVYEQYV.

The V call is TRBV6-5, the J call TRBJ2-2; tentative D call: TRBD2 (5 bases). Germline CDR1 reads MNHEY; CDR2 reads SVGAGI. Between the trimmed V and J ends, which lost 5 bases and 0 bases, there was a span of 10 bases. CDR3 length: 15 residues. The CDR3 here is CASSQSGPNTGELFF. CDR3 in DNA: TGTGCCAGCAGTCAAAGCGGACCGAACACCGGGGAGCTGTTTTTT.

DNA for the CDR3: TGTGCCATCAGAGTTACAGGGACCGGGGAGCTGTTTTTT. As protein: CAIRVTGTGELFF. The chain carries TRBV10-3 and TRBJ2-2; D possibly corresponds to TRBD1 (6 bases). The germline V gene encodes CDR1 ENHRY and CDR2 SYGVKD. Trimming took off 6 bases at V and 5 bases at J, with 10 bases between the two ends. The CDR3 runs to 13 residues.

This sequence joins TRBV30 and TRBJ2-3, with D tentatively TRBD2 (6 bases). Per germline, CDR1 GTSNPN and CDR2 SVGIG (reference sequence). The CDR3 consists of 14 residues. Trimming took off 0 bases at V and 7 bases at J, with 14 bases between the two ends. The chain's CDR3 is CAWSVGGGTNTQYF. As DNA, the CDR3 is TGTGCCTGGAGTGTCGGGGGAGGAACGAATACGCAGTATTTT.

V is TRBV29-1 and J is TRBJ2-7, with D possibly being TRBD1 (6 bases). The CDR3 has 11 residues. Germline V gene sequence: CDR1 SQVTM, CDR2 ANQGSEA. Deletions cut 7 bases from V and 6 bases from J, with 13 bases between. In DNA, the CDR3 is TGCAGCGCTGGGACAAGCGCCGAGCAGTACGTC. The encoded protein is CSAGTSAEQYV.

The rearrangement links TRBV28 to TRBJ1-5; no clear D. The CDR3 totals 13 residues. Trimming left V 1 base short and J 5 bases short, with 6 bases between. Germline V CDR1 and CDR2: MDHEN, SYDVKM. The CDR3 DNA reads as TGTGCCAGCAGTTTATCGGGGTATCAGCCCCAGCATTTT. As protein: CASSLSGYQPQHF.

The chain combines TRBV7-3 with TRBJ1-1; 7 bases map to TRBD1. Germline V CDR1 and CDR2: SGHTA, FQGTGA. Trimming at V came to 5 bases and at J to 6 bases, leaving 9 bases not matched to a gene. CDR3 length: 14 residues. As DNA, the CDR3 is TGTGCCAGCAGCCGATCACAGGGGAGCGCTGAAGCTTTCTTT. Translated: CASSRSQGSAEAFF.

CDR3 amino acids: CASSLDNNEQFF. CDR3 nucleotides: TGTGCCAGCAGCTTGGACAACAATGAGCAGTTCTTC. V gene TRBV7-8 combines with J gene TRBJ2-1; possible D gene TRBD1, 5 bases. There are 12 residues in the CDR3. The V gene's germline CDR1 is SGHVS and CDR2 FQNEAQ. V was clipped by 3 bases and J by 5 bases, with 5 bases between them. The whole variable domain, remainder taken from reference TRBV7-8 and TRBJ2-1, is GAGVSQSPRYKVAKRGQDVALRCDPISGHVSLFWYQQALGQGPEFLTYFQNEAQLDKSGLPSDRFFAERPEGSVSTLKIQRTQQEDSAVYLCASSLDNNEQFFGPGTRLTVL.

This clonotype has just one count. The chain links TRBV19 to TRBJ2-7; D is possibly TRBD1 (7 bases). The CDR3 covers 14 residues. Trimming took 10 bases from V and 3 from J, leaving 19 bases between them. Per the germline V gene, CDR1 is LNHDA and CDR2 is SQIVND (reference sequence). The CDR3 nucleotides read TGTGCCACCACCGCGGGGTCAGGGGGCTACGAGCAGTACTTC. This gives the protein CATTAGSGGYEQYF.

This chain joins TRBV27 and TRBJ2-7; 8 bases are a match to TRBD1. The CDR3 contains 14 residues. V shed 0 bases and J 5 bases; nucleotides not matched to a gene: 3. Germline CDR1 is MNHEY and CDR2 is SMNVEV (reference sequence). The CDR3 region has the DNA TGTGCCAGCAGTTTATCTTCAGGGGGCCACGAGCAGTACTTC. Protein sequence: CASSLSSGGHEQYF.

This clonotype was observed a handful of times. The gene calls are TRBV6-2 or TRBV6-3 and TRBJ2-1; weak D call: TRBD1 (5 bases). The germline V and J ends were trimmed by 6 bases and 10 bases, with 10 bases remaining between them. The CDR3 consists of 11 residues. Germline V gene sequence: CDR1 MNHEY, CDR2 SVGEGT. The CDR3 nucleotides are TGTGCCAGCAGCCTGGGGCAGGAGCAGTTCTTC. It specifies CASSLGQEQFF.

V is TRBV5-6 and J is TRBJ2-7; a weak D match, TRBD1 (6 bases). Germline lookup yields CDR1 SGHDT and CDR2 YYEEEE. This CDR3 comprises 13 residues. V lost 5 bases and J lost 2, with 11 bases in between. For the CDR3, the DNA is TGTGCCAGCAGTTCGACAGGCCCCTACGAGCAGTACTTC. Amino acids: CASSSTGPYEQYF. Variable domain in full (rest from reference TRBV5-6 and TRBJ2-7): DAGVTQSPTHLIKTRGQQVTLRCSPKSGHDTVSWYQQALGQGPQFIFQYYEEEERQRGNFPDRFSGHQFPNYSSELNVNALLLGDSALYLCASSSTGPYEQYFGPGTRLTVT.

This clonotype showed up just a few times. The chain combines TRBV6-2 or TRBV6-3 with TRBJ2-1; D perhaps matches TRBD2 (6 bases). Trimming cost V 3 bases and J 1 base, with 7 bases left between them. The germline V gene encodes CDR1 MNHEY and CDR2 SVGEGT. There are 14 residues in the CDR3. CDR3 DNA: TGTGCCAGCAGTTATCGGGGGTCCTACAATGAGCAGTTCTTC. Translated: CASSYRGSYNEQFF.

This clonotype was detected a few times. This chain connects TRBV29-1 to TRBJ2-7; TRBD2 is a possible D gene (5 bases). Germline V CDR1 and CDR2: SQVTM, ANQGSEA. V lost 7 bases and J 0 bases, leaving 10 bases between the germline ends. The CDR3 extends over 12 amino acids. The CDR3, as DNA: TGCAGCGCCGAGGCGGGCTCCTACGAGCAGTACTTC. It translates to CSAEAGSYEQYF.

The rearrangement joins TRBV27 to TRBJ2-7, with D tentatively TRBD2 (6 bases). The CDR3 consists of 15 residues. Germline V gene lookup returns CDR1 MNHEY and CDR2 SMNVEV (reference sequence). V was shortened by 4 bases and J by 0 bases, with 13 bases between the two germline ends. CDR3 nucleotide sequence: TGTGCCAGCAGTTCCGCACCCGGGAGCTCCTACGAGCAGTACGTC. Translating it yields CASSSAPGSSYEQYV.

This chain links TRBV28 with TRBJ1-6; 7 bases are shared with TRBD1. The CDR3 is made up of 16 amino acids. CDR1 is MDHEN, CDR2 SYDVKM, per germline. The V gene end was trimmed by 4 bases and the J gene end by 0 bases; junction bases not matched to a gene: 3. The CDR3 DNA sequence: TGTGCCAGCAGTTCGACAGGGAGCTCCTATAATTCACCCCTCCACTTT. As protein: CASSSTGSSYNSPLHF.

The genes are TRBV27 and TRBJ1-5; D is undetermined. V was shortened by 4 bases and J by 3 bases, with 7 bases between the two germline ends. The CDR3 runs 13 residues. Germline V gene data show CDR1 as MNHEY and CDR2 as SMNVEV (reference sequence). CDR3 sequence reads: CASSWYHNQPQHF. As DNA, the CDR3 is TGTGCCAGCAGTTGGTACCACAATCAGCCCCAGCATTTT.

The genes are TRBV12-3 or TRBV12-4 and TRBJ2-5; 7 bases fit TRBD2. The CDR3 runs to 13 residues. After removal of 8 bases from V and 1 base from J, the junction contained 4 bases not matched to a gene. The CDR3 spells CASHGGGQETQYF. The CDR3 DNA reads as TGTGCCAGCCATGGGGGGGGCCAAGAGACCCAGTACTTC.

The rearrangement uses TRBV3-1 and TRBJ1-2; D is possibly TRBD1 (5 bases). Per germline, CDR1 LGHDT and CDR2 YNNKEL (reference sequence). V lost 0 bases and J lost 3, with 11 bases in between. The CDR3 consists of 15 residues. The CDR3 nucleotides are TGTGCCAGCAGCCAAGATGCAGGGTTCTACTATGGCTACACCTTC. Amino acid sequence: CASSQDAGFYYGYTF.